A single sample is the source of the 7 T cell receptor beta chains below, sequenced in a study of blood T cell repertoires in COVID-19. Some clones are missing from TCRdb's copy, which holds only in-frame ones; the method was immunoSEQ multiplex PCR. This sample carries 95,000 to 150,000 clones, about nine tenths of them seen once, and the ten largest clones take about 4.5%. What was sequenced was peripheral blood. These receptors were collected from a man aged 40-49 years with acute or convalescent COVID-19.

This clone came up a few times. The gene calls are TRBV18 and TRBJ1-4; D is perhaps TRBD1 (6 bases). Trimming removed 4 bases at V and 3 bases at J, with 12 bases between. The CDR3 consists of 15 residues. The germline V gene has CDR1 KGHSH and CDR2 LQKENI. Here the CDR3 DNA reads TGTGCCAGCTCACGGGGGGGCCAAGCTAATGAAAAACTGTTTTTT. Translating it yields CASSRGGQANEKLFF.

This chain connects TRBV5-8 to TRBJ1-5, with D possibly being TRBD1 (6 bases). Germline CDR1 reads SGHTS; CDR2 reads YDEGEE. V was clipped by 3 bases and J by 7 bases, with 20 bases between them. This CDR3 spans 16 amino acids. The CDR3 spells CASSSRPQSRGQPQHF. CDR3 bases: TGTGCCAGCAGCTCAAGACCCCAGAGCAGGGGCCAGCCCCAGCATTTT.

The chain carries TRBV7-7 and TRBJ2-7; tentatively, D is TRBD1 (6 bases). Germline loops: CDR1 SSHAT, CDR2 FNYEAQ (reference sequence). The ends were cut back, 5 bases at V and 4 bases at J, with 15 bases in the middle. The CDR3 totals 14 residues. In DNA, the CDR3 is TGTGCCAGCAGCGAAAATCCAGGGGCTTACGAGCAGTACTTC. Its translation: CASSENPGAYEQYF. Full variable domain (rest looked up from reference TRBV7-7 and TRBJ2-7): GAGVSQSPRYKVTKRGQDVTLRCDPISSHATLYWYQQALGQGPEFLTYFNYEAQPDKSGLPSDRFSAERPEGSISTLTIQRTEQRDSAMYRCASSENPGAYEQYFGPGTRLTVT.

The chain employs TRBV11-1 and TRBJ2-1, with 7 bases aligning to TRBD1. CDR1 and CDR2 (germline): SGHAT, FQDESV (reference sequence). J gave up 3 bases and V 3 bases, and 8 bases lay outside the gene matches. The CDR3 runs to 16 residues. The CDR3 DNA reads TGTGCCAGCAGCTTCGGAAACAGGGGCGGCTACAATGAGCAGTTCTTC. Translation gives CASSFGNRGGYNEQFF. Variable domain in full (rest from reference TRBV11-1 and TRBJ2-1): EAEVAQSPRYKITEKSQAVAFWCDPISGHATLYWYRQILGQGPELLVQFQDESVVDDSQLPKDRFSAERLKGVDSTLKIQPAELGDSAMYLCASSFGNRGGYNEQFFGPGTRLTVL.

CDR3 sequence (DNA): TGTGCCAGTAGTATGACTAGCGGGGGGAAGGGTGAGCAGTTCTTC. It translates to CASSMTSGGKGEQFF. The chain recombines TRBV19 with TRBJ2-1, with TRBD2 identical over 13 bases. The trim removed 3 bases at V and 9 bases at J, leaving 5 bases unmatched. Germline lookup yields CDR1 LNHDA and CDR2 SQIVND (reference sequence). CDR3 length equals 15 residues. Using reference TRBV19 and TRBJ2-1 for the parts outside the CDR3, the full variable domain is DGGITQSPKYLFRKEGQNVTLSCEQNLNHDAMYWYRQDPGQGLRLIYYSQIVNDFQKGDIAEGYSVSREKKESFPLTVTSAQKNPTAFYLCASSMTSGGKGEQFFGPGTRLTVL.

CDR3: CASSLRPTGANTEAFF. CDR3 nucleotide sequence: TGTGCCAGCAGTCTACGCCCGACAGGGGCGAACACTGAAGCTTTCTTT. The V and J genes are TRBV6-2 or TRBV6-3 and TRBJ1-1, with TRBD1 identical over 8 bases. Looked up from germline, CDR1 is MNHEY and CDR2 is SVGEGT. The CDR3 spans 16 residues. V was clipped by 5 bases and J by 1 base; unmatched bases: 9.

This clone was observed a few times. The chain carries TRBV7-8 and TRBJ1-1; TRBD1 might be the D (5 bases). The ends were cut back, 2 bases at V and 7 bases at J, with 11 bases in the middle. This CDR3 region has 13 residues. The germline CDR1 and CDR2 sequences are SGHVS and FQNEAQ. The CDR3 sequence is CASSLRGPGEAFF. As DNA, the CDR3 is TGTGCCAGCAGCTTAAGGGGCCCAGGTGAAGCTTTCTTT.